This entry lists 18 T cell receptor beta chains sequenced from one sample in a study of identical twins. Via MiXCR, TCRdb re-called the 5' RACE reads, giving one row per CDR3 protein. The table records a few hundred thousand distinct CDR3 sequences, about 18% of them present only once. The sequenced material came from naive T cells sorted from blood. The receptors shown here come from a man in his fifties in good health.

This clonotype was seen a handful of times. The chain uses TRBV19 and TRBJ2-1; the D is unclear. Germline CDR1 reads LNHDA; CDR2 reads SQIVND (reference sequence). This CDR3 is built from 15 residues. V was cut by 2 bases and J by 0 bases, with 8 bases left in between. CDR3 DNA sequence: TGTGCCAGTAGTATACGCCTGAGCTCCTACAATGAGCAGTTCTTC. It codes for CASSIRLSSYNEQFF.

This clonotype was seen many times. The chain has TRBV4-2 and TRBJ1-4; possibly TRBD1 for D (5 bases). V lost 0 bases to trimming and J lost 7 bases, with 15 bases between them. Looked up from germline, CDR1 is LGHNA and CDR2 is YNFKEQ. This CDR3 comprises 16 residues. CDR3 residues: CASSQDLAPRGEKLFF. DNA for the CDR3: TGTGCCAGCAGCCAAGATCTTGCCCCAAGGGGTGAAAAACTGTTTTTT.

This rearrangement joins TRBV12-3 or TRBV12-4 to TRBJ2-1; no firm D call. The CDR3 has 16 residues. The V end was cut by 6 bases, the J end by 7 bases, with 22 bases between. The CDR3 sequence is CASSPPSGGILNEQFF. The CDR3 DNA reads TGTGCCAGCAGCCCCCCATCGGGTGGTATTTTGAATGAGCAGTTCTTC.

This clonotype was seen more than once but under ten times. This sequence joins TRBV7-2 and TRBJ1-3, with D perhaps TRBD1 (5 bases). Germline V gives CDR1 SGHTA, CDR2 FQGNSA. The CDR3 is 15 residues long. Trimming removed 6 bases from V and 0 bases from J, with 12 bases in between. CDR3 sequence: CASRGEMYSGNTIYF. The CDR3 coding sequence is TGTGCCAGCAGGGGGGAGATGTACTCTGGAAACACCATATATTTT. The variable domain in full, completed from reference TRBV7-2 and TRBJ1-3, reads GAGVSQSPSNKVTEKGKDVELRCDPISGHTALYWYRQSLGQGLEFLIYFQGNSAPDKSGLPSDRFSAERTGGSVSTLTIQRTQQEDSAVYLCASRGEMYSGNTIYFGEGSWLTVV.

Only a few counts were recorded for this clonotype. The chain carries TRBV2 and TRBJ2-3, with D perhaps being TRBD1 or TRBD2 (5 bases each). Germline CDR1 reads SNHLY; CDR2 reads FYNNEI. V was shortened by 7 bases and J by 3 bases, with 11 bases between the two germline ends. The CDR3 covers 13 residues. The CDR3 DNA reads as TGTGCCAGCACCCTGGGGACGACAGATACGCAGTATTTT. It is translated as CASTLGTTDTQYF. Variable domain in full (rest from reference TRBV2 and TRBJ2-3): EPEVTQTPSHQVTQMGQEVILRCVPISNHLYFYWYRQILGQKVEFLVSFYNNEISEKSEIFDDQFSVERPDGSNFTLKIRSTKLEDSAMYFCASTLGTTDTQYFGPGTRLTVL.

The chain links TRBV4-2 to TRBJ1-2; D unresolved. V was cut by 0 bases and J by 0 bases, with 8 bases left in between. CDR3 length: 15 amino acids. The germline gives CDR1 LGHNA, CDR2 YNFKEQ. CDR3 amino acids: CASSQETDPNYGYTF. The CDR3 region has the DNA TGTGCCAGCAGCCAAGAAACCGACCCTAACTATGGCTACACCTTC.

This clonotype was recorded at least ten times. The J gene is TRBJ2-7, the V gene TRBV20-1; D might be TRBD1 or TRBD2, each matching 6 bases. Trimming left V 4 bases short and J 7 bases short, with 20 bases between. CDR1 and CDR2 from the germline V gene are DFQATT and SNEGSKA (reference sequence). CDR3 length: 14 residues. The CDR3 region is CSAIRGDHSGEQYF. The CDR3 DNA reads TGCAGTGCTATTAGGGGGGACCATAGCGGAGAGCAGTACTTC.

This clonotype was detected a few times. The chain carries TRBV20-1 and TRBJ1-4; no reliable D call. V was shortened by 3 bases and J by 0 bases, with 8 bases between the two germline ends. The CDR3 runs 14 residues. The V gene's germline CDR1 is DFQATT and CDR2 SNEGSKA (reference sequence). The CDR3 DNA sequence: TGCAGTGCTAGGTACATTGCAACTAATGAAAAACTGTTTTTT. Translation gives CSARYIATNEKLFF.

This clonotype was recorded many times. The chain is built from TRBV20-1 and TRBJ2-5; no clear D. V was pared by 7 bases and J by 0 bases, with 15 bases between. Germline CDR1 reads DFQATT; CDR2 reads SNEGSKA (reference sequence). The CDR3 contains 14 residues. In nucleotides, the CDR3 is TGCAGTGAGAGAAGAGTGGGGTACCAAGAGACCCAGTACTTC. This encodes CSERRVGYQETQYF.

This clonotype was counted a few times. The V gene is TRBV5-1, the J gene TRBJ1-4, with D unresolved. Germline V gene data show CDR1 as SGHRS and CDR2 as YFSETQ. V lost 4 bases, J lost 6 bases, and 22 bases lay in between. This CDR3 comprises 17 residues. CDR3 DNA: TGCGCCAGCAGCCCCTGGAGTGTCGGGCAGTTGGATGAAAAACTGTTTTTT. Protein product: CASSPWSVGQLDEKLFF.

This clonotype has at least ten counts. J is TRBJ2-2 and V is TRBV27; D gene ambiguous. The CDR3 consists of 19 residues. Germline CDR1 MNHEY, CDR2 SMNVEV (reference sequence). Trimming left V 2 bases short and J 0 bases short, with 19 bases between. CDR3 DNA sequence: TGTGCCAGCAGTTTAAGGACCTCGCTGATTGCATCGAACACCGGGGAGCTGTTTTTT. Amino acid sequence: CASSLRTSLIASNTGELFF.

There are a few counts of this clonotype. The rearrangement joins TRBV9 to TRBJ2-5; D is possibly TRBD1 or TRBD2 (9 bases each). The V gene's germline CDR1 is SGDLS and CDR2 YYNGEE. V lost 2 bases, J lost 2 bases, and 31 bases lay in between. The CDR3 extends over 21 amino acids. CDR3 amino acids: CASSVRDRVSFMAGGQETQYF. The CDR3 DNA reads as TGTGCCAGCAGCGTGCGGGACAGGGTTTCGTTCATGGCGGGGGGGCAAGAGACCCAGTACTTC. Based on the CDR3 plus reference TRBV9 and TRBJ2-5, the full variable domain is DSGVTQTPKHLITATGQRVTLRCSPRSGDLSVYWYQQSLDQGLQFLIQYYNGEERAKGNILERFSAQQFPDLHSELNLSSLELGDSALYFCASSVRDRVSFMAGGQETQYFGPGTRLLVL.

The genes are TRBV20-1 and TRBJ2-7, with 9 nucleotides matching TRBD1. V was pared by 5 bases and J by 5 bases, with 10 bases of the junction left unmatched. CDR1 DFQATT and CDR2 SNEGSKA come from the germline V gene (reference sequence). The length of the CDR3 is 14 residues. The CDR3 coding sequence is TGCAGTGCTCAATCCCGGGACAGGGTCAACGAGCAGTACTTC. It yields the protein CSAQSRDRVNEQYF.

The CDR3 here is CASSFVAGEFLSSTDTQYF. The CDR3, as DNA: TGTGCCAGCAGTTTTGTAGCGGGAGAGTTCCTCTCTAGCACAGATACGCAGTATTTT. J is TRBJ2-3 and V is TRBV28; 9 bases map to TRBD2. With V trimmed by 3 bases and J by 0 bases, 13 bases remained unmatched. CDR3 length: 19 residues. The germline gives CDR1 MDHEN, CDR2 SYDVKM.

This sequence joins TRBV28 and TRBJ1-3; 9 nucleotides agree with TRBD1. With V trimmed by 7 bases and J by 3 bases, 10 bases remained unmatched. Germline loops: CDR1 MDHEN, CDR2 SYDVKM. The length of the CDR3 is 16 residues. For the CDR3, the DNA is TGTGCCAGCATGACAGGGGGAGCCCTAAGTGGAAACACCATATATTTT. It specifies CASMTGGALSGNTIYF.

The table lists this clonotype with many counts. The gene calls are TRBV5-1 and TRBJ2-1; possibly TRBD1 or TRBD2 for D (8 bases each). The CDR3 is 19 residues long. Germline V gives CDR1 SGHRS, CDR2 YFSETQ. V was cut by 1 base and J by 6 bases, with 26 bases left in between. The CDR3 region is CASSLKYDRGISGINEQFF. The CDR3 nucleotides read TGCGCCAGCAGCTTGAAATATGACAGGGGAATTAGCGGGATCAATGAGCAGTTCTTC.

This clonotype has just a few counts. CDR3 region: CASSLDRTRAFF. DNA of the CDR3: TGCGCCAGCAGCTTGGACCGGACAAGAGCTTTCTTT. The chain uses TRBV5-1 and TRBJ1-1; D is possibly TRBD1 (5 bases). The CDR3 is made up of 12 amino acids. Germline loops: CDR1 SGHRS, CDR2 YFSETQ. With 0 bases removed from V and 10 bases from J, the gap between germline ends came to 10 bases.

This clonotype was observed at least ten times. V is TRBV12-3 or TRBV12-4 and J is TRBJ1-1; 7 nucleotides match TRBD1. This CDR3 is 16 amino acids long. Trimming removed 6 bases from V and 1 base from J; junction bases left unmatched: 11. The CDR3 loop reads CASRNDPGQPNTEAFF. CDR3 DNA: TGTGCCAGCAGAAACGACCCGGGACAGCCGAACACTGAAGCTTTCTTT.